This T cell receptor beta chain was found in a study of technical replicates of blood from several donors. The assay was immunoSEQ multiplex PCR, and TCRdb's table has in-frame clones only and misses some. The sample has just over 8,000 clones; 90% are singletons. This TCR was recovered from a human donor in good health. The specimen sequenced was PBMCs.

CDR3 amino acids: CAWSPTDRDNQPQHF. The CDR3, as DNA: TGTGCCTGGAGTCCAACGGACAGGGATAATCAGCCCCAGCATTTT. V gene TRBV30 combines with J gene TRBJ1-5, with TRBD1 matching over 8 bases. Germline assignment: CDR1 GTSNPN and CDR2 SVGIG (reference sequence). V was clipped by 2 bases and J by 4 bases; unmatched bases: 7. This CDR3 has 15 residues.